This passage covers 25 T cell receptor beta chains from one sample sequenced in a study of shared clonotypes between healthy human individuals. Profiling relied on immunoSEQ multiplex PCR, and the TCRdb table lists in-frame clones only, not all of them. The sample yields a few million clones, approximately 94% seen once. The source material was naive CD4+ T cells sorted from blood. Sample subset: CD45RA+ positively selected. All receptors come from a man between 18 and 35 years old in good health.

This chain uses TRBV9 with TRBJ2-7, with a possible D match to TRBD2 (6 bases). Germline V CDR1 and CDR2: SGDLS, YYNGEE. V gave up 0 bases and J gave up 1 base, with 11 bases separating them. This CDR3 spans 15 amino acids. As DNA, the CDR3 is TGTGCCAGCAGCGTAGATTCCCGGGGGTCCTACGAGCAGTACTTC. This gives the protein CASSVDSRGSYEQYF. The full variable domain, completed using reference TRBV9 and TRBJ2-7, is DSGVTQTPKHLITATGQRVTLRCSPRSGDLSVYWYQQSLDQGLQFLIQYYNGEERAKGNILERFSAQQFPDLHSELNLSSLELGDSALYFCASSVDSRGSYEQYFGPGTRLTVT.

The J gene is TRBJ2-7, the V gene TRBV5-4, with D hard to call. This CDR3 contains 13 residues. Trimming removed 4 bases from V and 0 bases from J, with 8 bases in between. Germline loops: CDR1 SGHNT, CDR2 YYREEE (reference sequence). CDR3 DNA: TGTGCCAGCAGCCCGCCTGACTCCTACGAGCAGTACTTC. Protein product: CASSPPDSYEQYF.

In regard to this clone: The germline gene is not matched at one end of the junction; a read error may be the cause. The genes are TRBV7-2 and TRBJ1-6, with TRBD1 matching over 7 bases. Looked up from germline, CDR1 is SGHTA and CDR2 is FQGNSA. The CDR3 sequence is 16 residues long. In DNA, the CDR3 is TGTGCCAGCAGCCTAGCAGGGGGTTCCGTTAATTCACCCCTCCACTTT. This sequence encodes CASSLAGGSVNSPLHF.

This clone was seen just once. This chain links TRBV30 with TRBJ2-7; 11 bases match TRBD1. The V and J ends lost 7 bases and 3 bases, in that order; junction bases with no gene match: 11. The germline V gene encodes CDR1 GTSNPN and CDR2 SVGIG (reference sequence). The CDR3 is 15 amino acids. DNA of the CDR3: TGTGCCTTTAATGGTGGGACAGGGGGAGACTACGAGCAGTACTTC. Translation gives CAFNGGTGGDYEQYF.

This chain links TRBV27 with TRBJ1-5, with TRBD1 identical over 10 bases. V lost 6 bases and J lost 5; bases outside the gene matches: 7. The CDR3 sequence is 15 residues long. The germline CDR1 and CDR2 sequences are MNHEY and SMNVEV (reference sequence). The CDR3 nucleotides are TGTGCCAGCAGCCCGGGACAGGGGACTTATCAGCCCCAGCATTTT. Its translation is CASSPGQGTYQPQHF.

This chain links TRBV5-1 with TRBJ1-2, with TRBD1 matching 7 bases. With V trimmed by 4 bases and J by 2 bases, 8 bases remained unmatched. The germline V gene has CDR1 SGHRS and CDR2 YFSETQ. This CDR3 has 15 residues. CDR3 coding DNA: TGCGCCAGCAGCATCACGCCGGGACAGAACTATGGCTACACCTTC. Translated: CASSITPGQNYGYTF.

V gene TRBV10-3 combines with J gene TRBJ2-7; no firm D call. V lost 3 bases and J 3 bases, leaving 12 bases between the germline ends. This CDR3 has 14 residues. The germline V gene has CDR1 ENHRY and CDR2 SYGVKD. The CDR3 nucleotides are TGTGCCATCAGTGACCCTGGCCAGATCTACGAGCAGTACTTC. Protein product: CAISDPGQIYEQYF.

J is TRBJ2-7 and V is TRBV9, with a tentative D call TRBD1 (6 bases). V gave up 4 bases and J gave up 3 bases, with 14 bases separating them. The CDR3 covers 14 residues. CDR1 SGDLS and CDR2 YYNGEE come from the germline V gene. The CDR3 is CASSPGQGLYEQYF. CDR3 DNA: TGTGCCAGCAGCCCGGGACAAGGACTCTACGAGCAGTACTTC.

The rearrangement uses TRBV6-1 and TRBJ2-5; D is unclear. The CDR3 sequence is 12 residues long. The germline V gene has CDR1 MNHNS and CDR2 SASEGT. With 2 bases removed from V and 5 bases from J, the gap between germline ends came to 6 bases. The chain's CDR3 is CASSELMETQYF. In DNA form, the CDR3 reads TGTGCCAGCAGTGAATTAATGGAGACCCAGTACTTC.

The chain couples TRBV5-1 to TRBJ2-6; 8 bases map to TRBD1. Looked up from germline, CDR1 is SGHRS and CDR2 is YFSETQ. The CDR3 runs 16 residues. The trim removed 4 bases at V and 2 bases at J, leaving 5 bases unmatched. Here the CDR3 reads CASSRTGLTGANVLTF. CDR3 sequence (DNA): TGCGCCAGCAGCCGGACAGGGTTAACTGGGGCCAACGTCCTGACTTTC.

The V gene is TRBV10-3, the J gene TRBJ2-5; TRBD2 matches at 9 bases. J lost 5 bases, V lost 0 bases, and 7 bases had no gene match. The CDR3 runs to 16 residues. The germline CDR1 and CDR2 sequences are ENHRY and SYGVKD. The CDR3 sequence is CAISESRSGRTETQYF. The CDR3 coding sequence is TGTGCCATCAGTGAGTCTAGAAGCGGGAGGACGGAGACCCAGTACTTC.

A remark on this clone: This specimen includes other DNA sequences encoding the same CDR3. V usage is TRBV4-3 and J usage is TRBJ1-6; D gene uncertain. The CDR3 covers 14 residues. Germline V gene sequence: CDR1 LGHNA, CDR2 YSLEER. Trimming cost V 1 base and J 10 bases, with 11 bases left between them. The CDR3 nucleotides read TGCGCCAGCAGCCAAGCACGGGGTGGATCACCCCTCCACTTT. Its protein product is CASSQARGGSPLHF.

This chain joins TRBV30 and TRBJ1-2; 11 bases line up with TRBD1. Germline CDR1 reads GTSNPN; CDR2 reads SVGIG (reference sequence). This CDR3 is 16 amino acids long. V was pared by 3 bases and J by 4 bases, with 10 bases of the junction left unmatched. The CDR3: CAWSGHAGTGGYGYTF. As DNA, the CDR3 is TGTGCCTGGAGCGGACATGCCGGGACAGGGGGCTATGGCTACACCTTC.

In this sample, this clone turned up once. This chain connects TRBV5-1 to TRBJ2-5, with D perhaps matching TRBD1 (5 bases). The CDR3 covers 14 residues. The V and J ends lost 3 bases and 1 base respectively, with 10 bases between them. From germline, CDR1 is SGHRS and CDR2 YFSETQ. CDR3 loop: CASSSRQRQETQYF. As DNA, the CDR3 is TGCGCCAGCAGCTCTCGACAGCGCCAAGAGACCCAGTACTTC.

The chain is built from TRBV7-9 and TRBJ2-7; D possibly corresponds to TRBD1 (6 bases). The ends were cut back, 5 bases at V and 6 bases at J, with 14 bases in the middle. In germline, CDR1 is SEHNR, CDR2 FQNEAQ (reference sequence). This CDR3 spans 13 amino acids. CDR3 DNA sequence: TGTGCCAGCAGCCCAACAGGGACCGGCGAGCAGTACTTC. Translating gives CASSPTGTGEQYF.

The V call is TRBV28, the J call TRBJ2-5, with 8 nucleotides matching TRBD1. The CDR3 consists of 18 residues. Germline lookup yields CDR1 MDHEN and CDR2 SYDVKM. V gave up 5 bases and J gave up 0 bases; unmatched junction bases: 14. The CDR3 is CASSPQLSDRGYQETQYF. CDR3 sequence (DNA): TGTGCCAGCAGTCCCCAACTAAGCGACAGGGGATACCAAGAGACCCAGTACTTC.

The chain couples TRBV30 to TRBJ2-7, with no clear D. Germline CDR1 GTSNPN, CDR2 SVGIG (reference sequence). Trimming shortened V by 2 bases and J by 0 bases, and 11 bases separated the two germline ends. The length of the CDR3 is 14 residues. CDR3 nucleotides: TGTGCCTGGAGTCACGGATTGAGCTCCTACGAGCAGTACTTC. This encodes CAWSHGLSSYEQYF.

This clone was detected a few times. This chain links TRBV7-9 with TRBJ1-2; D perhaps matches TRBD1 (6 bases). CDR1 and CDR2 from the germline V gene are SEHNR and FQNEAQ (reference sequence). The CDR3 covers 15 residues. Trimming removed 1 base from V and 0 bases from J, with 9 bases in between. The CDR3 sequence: CASSLVQGTNYGYTF. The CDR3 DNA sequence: TGTGCCAGCAGCTTAGTCCAGGGGACTAACTATGGCTACACCTTC.

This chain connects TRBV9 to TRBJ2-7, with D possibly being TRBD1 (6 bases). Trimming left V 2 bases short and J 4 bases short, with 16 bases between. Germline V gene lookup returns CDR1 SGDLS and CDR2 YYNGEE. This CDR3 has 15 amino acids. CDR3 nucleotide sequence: TGTGCCAGCAGCGTTTCAGGGACACAAGTTTACGAGCAGTACTTC. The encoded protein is CASSVSGTQVYEQYF.

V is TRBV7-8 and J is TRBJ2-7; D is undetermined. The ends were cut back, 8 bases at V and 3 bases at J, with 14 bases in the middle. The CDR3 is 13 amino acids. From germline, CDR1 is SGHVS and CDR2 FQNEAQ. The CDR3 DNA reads TGTGCCAGCCGTTTTCTCGACGGCTACGAGCAGTACTTC. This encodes CASRFLDGYEQYF.

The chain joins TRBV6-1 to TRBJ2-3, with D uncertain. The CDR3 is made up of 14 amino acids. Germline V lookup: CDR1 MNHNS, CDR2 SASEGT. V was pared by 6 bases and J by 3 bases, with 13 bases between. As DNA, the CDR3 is TGTGCCAGCAGAATCCAGTTAGGTACAGATACGCAGTATTTT. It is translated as CASRIQLGTDTQYF.

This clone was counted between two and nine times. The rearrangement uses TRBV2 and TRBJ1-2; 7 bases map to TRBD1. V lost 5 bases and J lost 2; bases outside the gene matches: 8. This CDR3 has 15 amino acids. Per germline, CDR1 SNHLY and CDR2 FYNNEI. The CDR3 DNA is TGTGCCAGCAGTTCTACCAGACAGGGAAACTATGGCTACACCTTC. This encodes CASSSTRQGNYGYTF. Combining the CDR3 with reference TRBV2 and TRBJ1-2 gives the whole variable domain EPEVTQTPSHQVTQMGQEVILRCVPISNHLYFYWYRQILGQKVEFLVSFYNNEISEKSEIFDDQFSVERPDGSNFTLKIRSTKLEDSAMYFCASSSTRQGNYGYTFGSGTRLTVV.

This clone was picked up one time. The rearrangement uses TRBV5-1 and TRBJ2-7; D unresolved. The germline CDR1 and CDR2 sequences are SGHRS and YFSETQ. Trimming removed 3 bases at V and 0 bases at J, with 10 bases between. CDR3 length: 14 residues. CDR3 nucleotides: TGCGCCAGCAGCTCGGGCCCGAGCTCCTACGAGCAGTACTTC. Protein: CASSSGPSSYEQYF.

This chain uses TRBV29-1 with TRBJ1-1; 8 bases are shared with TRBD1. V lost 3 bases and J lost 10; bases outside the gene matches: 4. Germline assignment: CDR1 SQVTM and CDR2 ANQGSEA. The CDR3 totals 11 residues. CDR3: CSVEMDRVAFF. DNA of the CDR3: TGCAGCGTTGAGATGGACAGGGTAGCTTTCTTT.

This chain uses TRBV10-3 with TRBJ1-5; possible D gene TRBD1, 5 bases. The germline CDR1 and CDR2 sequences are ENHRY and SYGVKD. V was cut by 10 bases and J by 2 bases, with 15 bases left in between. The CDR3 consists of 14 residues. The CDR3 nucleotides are TGTGCCACGGGCGGGGGATCGGGCAATCAGCCCCAGCATTTT. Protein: CATGGGSGNQPQHF.